These T cell receptor beta chains were read from a single sample in a study of T cell repertoires in cytomegalovirus infection. These TCRs are of unknown antigen specificity. From the reads, TCRdb called clonotypes with MiXCR, one entry per CDR3 protein. The table has 30,000 to 40,000 distinct CDR3 sequences, about 48% seen once. The source was CD8+ T cells from cultured PBMCs, collected from culture after CMV antigen stimulation. Receptor source: a human donor in good health (CMV status not recorded). Some clones in this sample may be carry-over from other donors' samples. Both conserved end residues are part of each CDR3. Where a row states a size, it is once, few, many or the class of an expanded clone; other rows omit it.

few TRBJ1-1 TRBV19 CASSLVKQEANTEAFF
many TRBJ1-5 TRBV27 CASSLSGNQPQHF
NA TRBJ2-6 TRBV5-6 CASNLLRGSSGANVLTF
many TRBJ1-2 TRBV6-1 CAIAILVARGPNYGYTF
NA TRBJ1-5 TRBV18 CASSPTDGSNQPQHF
NA TRBJ1-1 TRBV27 CASSLSRSRKEAFF
NA TRBJ2-7 TRBV7-6 CASSLFQGKVYEQYF
NA TRBJ2-7 TRBV10-2 CASSVNRAEQYF
few TRBJ1-1 TRBV7-6 CASSLELNTEAFF
NA TRBJ2-7 TRBV10-3 CAISPGSSYEQYF
NA TRBJ2-1 TRBV14 CASSQLLGHGNNEQFF
NA TRBJ2-7 TRBV11-2 CASSAQLAYEQYF
NA TRBJ2-7 TRBV6-1 CASSDPPFPGDEQYF
NA TRBJ2-7 TRBV28 CASSPRTDSYEQYF
few TRBJ2-7 TRBV19 CASSIGAAGVVYEQYF
few TRBJ2-7 TRBV6-1 CASSVLRARTHEQYF
NA TRBJ2-7 TRBV29-1 CSVLTGAYEQYF
NA TRBJ2-3 TRBV27 CASRSGEGRGTQYF
few TRBJ2-7 TRBV7-6 CASSRTSGSSYEQYF
NA TRBJ2-5 TRBV7-2 CASSLASSLEETQYF
NA TRBJ2-4 TRBV9 CASSVDGLGADIQYF
once TRBJ2-2 TRBV6-6 CASRDPAGELFF